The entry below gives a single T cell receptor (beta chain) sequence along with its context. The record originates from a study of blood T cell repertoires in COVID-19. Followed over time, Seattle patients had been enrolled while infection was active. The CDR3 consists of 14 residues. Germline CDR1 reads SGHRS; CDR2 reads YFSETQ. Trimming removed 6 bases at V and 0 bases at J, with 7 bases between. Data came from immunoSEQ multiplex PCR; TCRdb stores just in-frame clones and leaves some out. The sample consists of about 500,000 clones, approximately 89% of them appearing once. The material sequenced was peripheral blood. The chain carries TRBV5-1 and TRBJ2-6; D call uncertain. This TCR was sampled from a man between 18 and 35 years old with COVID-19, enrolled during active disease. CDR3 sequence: CASIDTSGANVLTF. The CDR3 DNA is TGCGCCAGCATCGACACCTCTGGGGCCAACGTCCTGACTTTC.